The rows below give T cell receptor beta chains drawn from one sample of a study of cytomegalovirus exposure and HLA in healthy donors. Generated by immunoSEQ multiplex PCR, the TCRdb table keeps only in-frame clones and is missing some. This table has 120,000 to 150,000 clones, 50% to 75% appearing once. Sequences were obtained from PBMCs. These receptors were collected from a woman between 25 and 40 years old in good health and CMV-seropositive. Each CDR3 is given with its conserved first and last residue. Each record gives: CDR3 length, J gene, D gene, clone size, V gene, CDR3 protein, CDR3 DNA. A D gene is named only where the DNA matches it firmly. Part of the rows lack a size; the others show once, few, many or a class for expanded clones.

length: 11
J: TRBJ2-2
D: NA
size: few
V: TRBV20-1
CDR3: CSAPGVGELFF
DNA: TGCAGTGCGCCAGGGGTCGGGGAGCTGTTTTTT

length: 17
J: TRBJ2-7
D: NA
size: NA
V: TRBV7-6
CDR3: CASSFSYGAALSYEQYF
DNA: TGTGCCAGCAGCTTTAGCTATGGGGCCGCCCTATCCTACGAGCAGTACTTC

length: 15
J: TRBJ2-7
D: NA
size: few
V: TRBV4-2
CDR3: CASSPGHLSSYEQYF
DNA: TGTGCCAGCAGCCCGGGACACCTGTCGTCCTACGAGCAGTACTTC

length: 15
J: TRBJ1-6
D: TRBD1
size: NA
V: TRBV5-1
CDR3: CASSLAGTGRSPLHF
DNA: TGCGCCAGCAGCTTGGCCGGGACAGGGCGGTCACCCCTCCACTTT

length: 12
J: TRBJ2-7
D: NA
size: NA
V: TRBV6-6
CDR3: CASSYPSYEQYF
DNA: TGTGCCAGCAGTTACCCCTCCTACGAGCAGTACTTC

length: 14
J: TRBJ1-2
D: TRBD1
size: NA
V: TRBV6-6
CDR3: CASSIAQGARGYTF
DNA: TGTGCCAGCAGTATTGCACAGGGGGCTCGAGGCTACACCTTC

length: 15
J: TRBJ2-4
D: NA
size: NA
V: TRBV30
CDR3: CAWSPGVSLVDIQYF
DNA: TGTGCCTGGTCCCCAGGGGTATCTCTGGTCGACATTCAGTACTTC

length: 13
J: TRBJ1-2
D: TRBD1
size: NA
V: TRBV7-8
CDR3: CASSGTGGNGYTF
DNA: TGTGCCAGCTCCGGGACAGGGGGCAATGGCTACACCTTC

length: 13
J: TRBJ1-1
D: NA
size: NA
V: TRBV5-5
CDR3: CASSFFRSTEAFF
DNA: TGTGCCAGCAGCTTCTTCAGGTCCACTGAAGCTTTCTTT

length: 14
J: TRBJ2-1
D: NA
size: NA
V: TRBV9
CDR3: CASSVAGEYNEQFF
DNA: TGTGCCAGCAGCGTAGCGGGAGAATACAATGAGCAGTTCTTC

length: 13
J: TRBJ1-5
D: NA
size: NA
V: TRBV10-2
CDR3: CASSVTAPQPQHF
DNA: TGCGCCAGCAGTGTCACAGCCCCTCAGCCCCAGCATTTT

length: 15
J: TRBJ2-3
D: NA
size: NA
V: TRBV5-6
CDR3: CASSPWGGGAKTQYF
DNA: TGTGCCAGCAGCCCCTGGGGAGGGGGGGCAAAAACGCAGTATTTT

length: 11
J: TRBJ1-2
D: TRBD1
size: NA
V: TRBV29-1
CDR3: CSVPRQGGNTF
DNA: TGCAGCGTTCCGCGACAGGGGGGGAACACCTTC

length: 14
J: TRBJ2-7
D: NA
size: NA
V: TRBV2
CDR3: CASVREGAYYEQYF
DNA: TGTGCCAGCGTCCGGGAGGGGGCCTACTACGAGCAGTACTTC

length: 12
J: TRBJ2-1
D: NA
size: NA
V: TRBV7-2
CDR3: CASSLAGGSKFF
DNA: TGTGCCAGCAGCTTAGCGGGTGGGAGCAAGTTCTTC

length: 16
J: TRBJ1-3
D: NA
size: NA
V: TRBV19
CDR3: CASSPRQLNSGNTIYF
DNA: TGTGCCAGTAGTCCTCGACAGTTAAACTCTGGAAACACCATATATTTT

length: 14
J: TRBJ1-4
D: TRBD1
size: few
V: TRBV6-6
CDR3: CASSSDRVNEKLFF
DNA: TGTGCCAGCAGTTCTGACAGGGTAAATGAAAAACTGTTTTTT

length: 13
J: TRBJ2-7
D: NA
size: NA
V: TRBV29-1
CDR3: CSVGGGSSYEQYF
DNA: TGCAGCGTCGGAGGAGGGAGCTCCTACGAGCAGTACTTC

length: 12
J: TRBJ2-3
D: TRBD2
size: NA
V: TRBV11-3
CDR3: CASRHSGITQYF
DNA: TGTGCCAGTAGACACAGCGGGATTACGCAGTATTTT

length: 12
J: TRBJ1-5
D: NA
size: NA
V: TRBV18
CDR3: CASSPIDQPQHF
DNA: TGTGCCAGCTCACCAATCGATCAGCCCCAGCATTTT

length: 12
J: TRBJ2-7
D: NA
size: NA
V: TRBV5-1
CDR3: CASSWEVGKQYF
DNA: TGCGCCAGCAGCTGGGAGGTGGGAAAGCAGTACTTC

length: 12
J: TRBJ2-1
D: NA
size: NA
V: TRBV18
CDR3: CASSFSSAEQFF
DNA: TGTGCCAGCTCGTTCTCCAGCGCGGAGCAGTTCTTC

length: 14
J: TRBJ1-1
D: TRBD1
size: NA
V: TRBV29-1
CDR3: CSVEIRVGGIGAFF
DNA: TGCAGCGTTGAAATCAGGGTAGGGGGCATCGGTGCTTTCTTT

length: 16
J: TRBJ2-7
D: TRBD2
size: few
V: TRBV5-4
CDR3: CASSFEQREMNYEQYF
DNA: TGTGCCAGCAGCTTTGAACAGCGGGAAATGAACTACGAGCAGTACTTC

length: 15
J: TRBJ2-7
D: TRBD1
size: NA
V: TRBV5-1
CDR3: CASSTAPQGAGEQYF
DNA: TGCGCCAGCAGCACTGCCCCCCAGGGGGCAGGCGAGCAGTACTTC

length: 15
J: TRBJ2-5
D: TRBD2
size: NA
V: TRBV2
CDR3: CASRASAGGGETQYF
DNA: TGTGCCAGCAGGGCCTCAGCGGGAGGAGGAGAGACCCAGTACTTC

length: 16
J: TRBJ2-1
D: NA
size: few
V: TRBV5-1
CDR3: CASSYYSVGSDNEQFF
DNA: TGCGCCAGCAGCTACTACAGCGTGGGGAGCGACAATGAGCAGTTCTTC

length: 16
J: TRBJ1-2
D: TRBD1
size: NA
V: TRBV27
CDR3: CASSLTYRGEGYGYTF
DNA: TGTGCCAGCAGTTTAACTTACAGGGGAGAAGGGTATGGCTACACCTTC

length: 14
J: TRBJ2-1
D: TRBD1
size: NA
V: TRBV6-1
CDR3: CASREGTGGNEQFF
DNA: TGTGCCAGCAGAGAGGGGACAGGGGGAAATGAGCAGTTCTTC

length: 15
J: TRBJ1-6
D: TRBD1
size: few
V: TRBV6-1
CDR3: CASSQQGGWGSALHF
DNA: TGTGCCAGCAGTCAACAGGGGGGTTGGGGTTCGGCCCTCCACTTT

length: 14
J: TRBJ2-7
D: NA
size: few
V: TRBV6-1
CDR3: CASRRWRGGDEQYF
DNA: TGTGCCAGCAGGCGGTGGAGGGGCGGCGACGAGCAGTACTTC

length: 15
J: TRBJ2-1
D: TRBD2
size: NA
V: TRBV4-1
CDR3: CASSQGLAGGLGEFF
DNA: TGCGCCAGCAGCCAAGGCCTAGCGGGGGGCCTGGGGGAGTTCTTC

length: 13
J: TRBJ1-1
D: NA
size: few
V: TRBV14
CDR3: CASSLGQNTEAFF
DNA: TGTGCCAGCAGCCTCGGACAGAACACTGAAGCTTTCTTT

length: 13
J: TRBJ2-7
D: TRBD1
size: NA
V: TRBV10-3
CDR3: CAIRATGGHEQYF
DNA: TGTGCCATCAGGGCGACAGGGGGCCACGAGCAGTACTTC

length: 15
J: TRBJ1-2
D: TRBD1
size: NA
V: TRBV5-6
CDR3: CASSFGDRGNYGYTF
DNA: TGTGCCAGCAGCTTTGGAGACAGGGGGAACTATGGCTACACCTTC

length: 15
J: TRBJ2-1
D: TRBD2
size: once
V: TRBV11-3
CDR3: CASSRAGEIYNEQFF
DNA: TGTGCCAGCAGCCGAGCGGGGGAGATTTACAATGAGCAGTTCTTC

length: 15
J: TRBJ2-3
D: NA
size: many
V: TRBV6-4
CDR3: CASSDGSMGADTQYF
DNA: TGTGCCAGCAGTGACGGGTCAATGGGCGCAGATACGCAGTATTTT

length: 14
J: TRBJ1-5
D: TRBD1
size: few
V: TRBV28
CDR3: CASSSLRGKQPQHF
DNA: TGTGCCAGCAGCTCCCTCAGGGGGAAGCAGCCCCAGCATTTT

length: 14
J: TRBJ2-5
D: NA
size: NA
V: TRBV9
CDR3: CASSVAGSQETQYF
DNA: TGTGCCAGCAGCGTAGCGGGGAGCCAAGAGACCCAGTACTTC

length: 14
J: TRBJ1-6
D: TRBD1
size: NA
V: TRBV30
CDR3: CAWSRQGYNSPLHF
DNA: TGTGCCTGGAGCCGACAGGGCTATAATTCACCCCTCCACTTT

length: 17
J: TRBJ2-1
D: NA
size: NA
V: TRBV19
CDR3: CASSVEYRLDLFPEQFF
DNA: TGTGCCAGTAGTGTAGAATATCGACTAGATCTCTTCCCTGAGCAGTTCTTC

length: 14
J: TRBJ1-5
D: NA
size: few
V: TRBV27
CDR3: CASARPGDNQPQHF
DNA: TGTGCCAGCGCACGCCCCGGGGACAATCAGCCCCAGCATTTT

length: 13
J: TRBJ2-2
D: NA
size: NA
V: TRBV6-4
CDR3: CASGAAAEGELFF
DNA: TGTGCCAGCGGGGCGGCGGCCGAGGGGGAGCTGTTTTTT

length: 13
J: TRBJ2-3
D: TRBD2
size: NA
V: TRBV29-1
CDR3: CSVEAGGRDTQYF
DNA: TGCAGCGTTGAGGCGGGGGGCAGGGATACGCAGTATTTT

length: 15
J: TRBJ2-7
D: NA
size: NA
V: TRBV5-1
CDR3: CASSFGARGGTEQYF
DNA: TGCGCCAGCAGCTTCGGGGCAAGGGGGGGCACGGAGCAGTACTTC

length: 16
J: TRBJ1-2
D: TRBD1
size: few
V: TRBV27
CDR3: CASRTDRDRGNYGYTF
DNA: TGTGCCAGCAGGACAGACAGGGACAGGGGGAACTATGGCTACACCTTC

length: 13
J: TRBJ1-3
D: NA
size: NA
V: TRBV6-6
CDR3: CASSYRSGNTIYF
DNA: TGTGCCAGCAGTTATCGTAGTGGAAACACCATATATTTT

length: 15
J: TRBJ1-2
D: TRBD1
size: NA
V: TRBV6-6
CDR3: CASSKGTGRIYGYTF
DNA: TGTGCCAGCAGTAAGGGGACAGGGAGGATATATGGCTACACCTTC

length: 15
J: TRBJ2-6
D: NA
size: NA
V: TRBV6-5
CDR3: CASRQIWSGANVLTF
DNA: TGTGCCAGCAGACAGATCTGGTCTGGGGCCAACGTCCTGACTTTC

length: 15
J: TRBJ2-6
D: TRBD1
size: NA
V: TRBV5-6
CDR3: CASSSGQTGANVLTF
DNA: TGTGCCAGCAGCTCGGGACAGACTGGGGCCAACGTCCTGACTTTC

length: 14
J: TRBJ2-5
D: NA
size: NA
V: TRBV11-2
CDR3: CASSFVGSQETQYF
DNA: TGTGCCAGCAGCTTTGTTGGCAGTCAAGAGACCCAGTACTTC

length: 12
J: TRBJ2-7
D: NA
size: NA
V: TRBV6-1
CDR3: CASSEVGYEQYF
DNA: TGTGCCAGCAGTGAAGTCGGCTACGAGCAGTACTTC

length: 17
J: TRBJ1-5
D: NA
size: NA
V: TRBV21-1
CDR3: CASSSRGRTLGNQPQHF
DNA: TGTGCCAGCAGCTCCAGGGGGAGGACTTTGGGCAATCAGCCCCAGCATTTT

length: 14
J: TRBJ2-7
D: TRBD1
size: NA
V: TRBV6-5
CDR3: CASSPGDSAYEQYF
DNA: TGTGCCAGCAGCCCCGGGGACAGCGCCTACGAGCAGTACTTC

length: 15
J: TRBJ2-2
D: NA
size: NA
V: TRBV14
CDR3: CASSQVSRNTGELFF
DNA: TGTGCCAGCAGCCAAGTTTCCAGAAACACCGGGGAGCTGTTTTTT